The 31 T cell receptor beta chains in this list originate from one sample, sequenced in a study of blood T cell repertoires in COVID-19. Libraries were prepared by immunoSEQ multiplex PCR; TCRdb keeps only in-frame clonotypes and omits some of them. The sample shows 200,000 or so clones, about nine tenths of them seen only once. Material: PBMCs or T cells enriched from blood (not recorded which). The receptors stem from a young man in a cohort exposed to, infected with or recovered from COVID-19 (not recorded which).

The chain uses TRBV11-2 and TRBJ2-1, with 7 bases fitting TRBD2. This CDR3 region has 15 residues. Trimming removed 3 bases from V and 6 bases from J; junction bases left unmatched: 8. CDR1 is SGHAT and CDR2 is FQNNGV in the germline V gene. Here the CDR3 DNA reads TGTGCCAGCAGCTTCGGCGGGAGACAGTCCAATGAGCAGTTCTTC. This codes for CASSFGGRQSNEQFF.

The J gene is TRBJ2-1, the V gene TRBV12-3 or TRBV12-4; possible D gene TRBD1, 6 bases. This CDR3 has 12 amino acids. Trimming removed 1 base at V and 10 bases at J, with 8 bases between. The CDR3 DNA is TGTGCCAGCAGTTTAGGAGACAGGGAGCAGTTCTTC. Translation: CASSLGDREQFF.

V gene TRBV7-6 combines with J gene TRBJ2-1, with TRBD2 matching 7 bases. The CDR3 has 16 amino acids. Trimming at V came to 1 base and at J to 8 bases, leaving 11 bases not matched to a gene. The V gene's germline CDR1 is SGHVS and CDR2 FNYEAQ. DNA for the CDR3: TGTGCCAGCAGCTTAGGTGAGCCCGGACTAGTATATGAGCAGTTCTTC. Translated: CASSLGEPGLVYEQFF.

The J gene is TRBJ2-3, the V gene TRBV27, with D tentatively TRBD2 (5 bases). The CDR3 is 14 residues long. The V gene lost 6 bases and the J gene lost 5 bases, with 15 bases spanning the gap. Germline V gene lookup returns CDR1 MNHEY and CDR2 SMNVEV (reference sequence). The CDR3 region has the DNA TGTGCCAGCAGCGACGGACTCCCGGGAGATACGCAGTATTTT. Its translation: CASSDGLPGDTQYF.

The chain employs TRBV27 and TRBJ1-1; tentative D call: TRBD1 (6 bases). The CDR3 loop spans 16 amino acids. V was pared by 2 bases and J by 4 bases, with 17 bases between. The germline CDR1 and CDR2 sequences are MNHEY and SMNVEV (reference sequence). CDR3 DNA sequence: TGTGCCAGCAGTTTAATGGTCAGGCGAGGGGGCACTGAAGCTTTCTTT. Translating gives CASSLMVRRGGTEAFF.

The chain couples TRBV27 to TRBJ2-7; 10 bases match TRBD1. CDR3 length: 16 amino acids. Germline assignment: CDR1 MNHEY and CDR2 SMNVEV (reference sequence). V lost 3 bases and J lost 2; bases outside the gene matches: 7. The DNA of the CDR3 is TGTGCCAGCAGTTTCTACTCCGGGACAGGGGCCTACGAGCAGTACTTC. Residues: CASSFYSGTGAYEQYF.

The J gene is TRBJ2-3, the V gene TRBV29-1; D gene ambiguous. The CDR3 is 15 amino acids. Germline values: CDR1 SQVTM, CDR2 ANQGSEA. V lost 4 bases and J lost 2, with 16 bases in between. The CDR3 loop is CSVVYPGSFTDTQYF. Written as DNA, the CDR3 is TGCAGCGTTGTGTATCCAGGTTCTTTCACAGATACGCAGTATTTT.

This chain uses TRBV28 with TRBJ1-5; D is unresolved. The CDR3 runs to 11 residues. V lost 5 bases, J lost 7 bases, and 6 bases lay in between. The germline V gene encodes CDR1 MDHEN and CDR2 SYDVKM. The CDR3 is CASSRTQPQHF. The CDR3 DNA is TGTGCCAGCAGTCGCACACAGCCCCAGCATTTT.

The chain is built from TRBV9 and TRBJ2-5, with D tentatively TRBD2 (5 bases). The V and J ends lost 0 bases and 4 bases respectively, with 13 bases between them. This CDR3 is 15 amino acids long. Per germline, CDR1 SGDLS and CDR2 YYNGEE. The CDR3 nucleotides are TGTGCCAGCAGCGTAGAGGAGAGGGCGTCAGAGACCCAGTACTTC. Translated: CASSVEERASETQYF. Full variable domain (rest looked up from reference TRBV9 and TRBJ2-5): DSGVTQTPKHLITATGQRVTLRCSPRSGDLSVYWYQQSLDQGLQFLIQYYNGEERAKGNILERFSAQQFPDLHSELNLSSLELGDSALYFCASSVEERASETQYFGPGTRLLVL.

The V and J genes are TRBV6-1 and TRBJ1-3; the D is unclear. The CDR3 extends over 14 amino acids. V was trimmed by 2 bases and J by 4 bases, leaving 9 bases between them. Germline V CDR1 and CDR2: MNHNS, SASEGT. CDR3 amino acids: CASSELARGNTIYF. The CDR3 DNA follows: TGTGCCAGCAGTGAATTGGCCAGAGGAAACACCATATATTTT.

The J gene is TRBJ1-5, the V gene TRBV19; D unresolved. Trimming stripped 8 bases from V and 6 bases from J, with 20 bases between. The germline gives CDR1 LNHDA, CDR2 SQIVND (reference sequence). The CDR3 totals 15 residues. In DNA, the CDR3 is TGTGCCAGTTATGGAAGTGGGCAGGCAGCTCAGCCCCAGCATTTT. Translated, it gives CASYGSGQAAQPQHF.

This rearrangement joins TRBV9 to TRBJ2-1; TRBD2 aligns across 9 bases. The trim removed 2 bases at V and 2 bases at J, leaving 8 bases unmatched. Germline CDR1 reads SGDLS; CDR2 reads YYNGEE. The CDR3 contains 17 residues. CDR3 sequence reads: CASSVTTSGYPYNEQFF. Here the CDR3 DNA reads TGTGCCAGCAGCGTTACGACTAGCGGATACCCCTACAATGAGCAGTTCTTC.

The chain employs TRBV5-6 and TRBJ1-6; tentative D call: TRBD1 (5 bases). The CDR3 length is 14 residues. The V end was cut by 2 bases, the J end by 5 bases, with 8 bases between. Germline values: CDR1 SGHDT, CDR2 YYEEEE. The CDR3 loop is CASSLLQDNSPLHF. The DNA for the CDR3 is TGTGCCAGCAGCTTACTACAGGATAATTCACCCCTCCACTTT. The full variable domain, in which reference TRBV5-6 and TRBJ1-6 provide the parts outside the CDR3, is DAGVTQSPTHLIKTRGQQVTLRCSPKSGHDTVSWYQQALGQGPQFIFQYYEEEERQRGNFPDRFSGHQFPNYSSELNVNALLLGDSALYLCASSLLQDNSPLHFGNGTRLTVT.

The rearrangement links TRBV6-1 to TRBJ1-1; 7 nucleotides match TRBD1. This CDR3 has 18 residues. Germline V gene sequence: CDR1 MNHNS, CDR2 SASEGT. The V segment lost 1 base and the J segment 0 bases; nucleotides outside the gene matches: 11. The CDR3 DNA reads TGTGCCAGCAGTGAAGAATCCCAGGGGGGCCGCTTGAACACTGAAGCTTTCTTT. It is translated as CASSEESQGGRLNTEAFF.

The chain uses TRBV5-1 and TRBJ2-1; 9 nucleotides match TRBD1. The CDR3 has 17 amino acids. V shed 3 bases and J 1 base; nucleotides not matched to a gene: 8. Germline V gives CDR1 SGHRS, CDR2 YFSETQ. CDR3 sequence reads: CASSSATGGRSYNEQFF. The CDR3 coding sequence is TGCGCCAGCAGCTCCGCTACAGGGGGCAGGTCCTACAATGAGCAGTTCTTC.

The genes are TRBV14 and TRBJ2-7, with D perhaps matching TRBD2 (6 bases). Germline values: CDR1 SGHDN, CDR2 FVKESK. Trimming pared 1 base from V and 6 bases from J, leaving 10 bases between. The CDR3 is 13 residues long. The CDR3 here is CASSQAGGAEQYF. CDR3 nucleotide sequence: TGTGCCAGCAGCCAAGCCGGAGGGGCCGAGCAGTACTTC.

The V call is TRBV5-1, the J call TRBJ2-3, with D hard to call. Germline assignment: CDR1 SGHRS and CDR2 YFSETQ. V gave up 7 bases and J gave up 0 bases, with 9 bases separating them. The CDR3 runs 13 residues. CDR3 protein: CASSSTSTDTQYF. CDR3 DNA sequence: TGCGCCAGCTCATCTACTAGCACAGATACGCAGTATTTT.

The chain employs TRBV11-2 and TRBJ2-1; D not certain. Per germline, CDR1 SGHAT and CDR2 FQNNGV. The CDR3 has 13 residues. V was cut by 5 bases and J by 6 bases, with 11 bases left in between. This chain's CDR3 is CASSAPGRNEQFF. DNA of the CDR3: TGTGCCAGCAGCGCACCGGGTCGCAATGAGCAGTTCTTC.

CDR3 nucleotides: TGTGCCACCAGCAGATACAGGGATGGGGTCAATGAGCAGTTCTTC. It encodes CATSRYRDGVNEQFF. V gene TRBV15 combines with J gene TRBJ2-1; D is possibly TRBD1 (6 bases). V shed 2 bases and J shed 6 bases, with 14 bases lying between them. The germline CDR1 and CDR2 sequences are LNHNV and YYDKDF (reference sequence). This CDR3 has 15 amino acids.

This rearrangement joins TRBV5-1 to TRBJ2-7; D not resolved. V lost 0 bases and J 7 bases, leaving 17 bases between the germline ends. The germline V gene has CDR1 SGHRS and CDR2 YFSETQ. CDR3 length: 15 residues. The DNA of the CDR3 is TGCGCCAGCAGCTTGGATCCGGCCCCGGTGGAGGAGCAGTACTTC. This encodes CASSLDPAPVEEQYF.

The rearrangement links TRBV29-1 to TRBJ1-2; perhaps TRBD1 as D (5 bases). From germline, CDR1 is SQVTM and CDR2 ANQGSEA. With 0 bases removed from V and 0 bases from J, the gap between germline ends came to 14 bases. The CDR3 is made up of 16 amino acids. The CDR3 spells CSVEDRRDVPNYGYTF. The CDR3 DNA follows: TGCAGCGTTGAAGATCGGAGGGACGTACCTAACTATGGCTACACCTTC.

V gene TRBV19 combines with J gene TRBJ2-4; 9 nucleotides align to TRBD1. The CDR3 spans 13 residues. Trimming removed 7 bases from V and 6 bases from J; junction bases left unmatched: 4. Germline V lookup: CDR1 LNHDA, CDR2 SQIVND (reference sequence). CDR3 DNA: TGTGCCAGTACCCAGACAGGGGGAAACATTCAGTACTTC. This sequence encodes CASTQTGGNIQYF.

In DNA, the CDR3 is TGTGCCAGCACCCCGGGACAGTTGTTGGACTATGGCTACACCTTC. This sequence encodes CASTPGQLLDYGYTF. This sequence joins TRBV5-8 and TRBJ1-2; 7 bases match TRBD1. Per the germline V gene, CDR1 is SGHTS and CDR2 is YDEGEE. The J segment lost 3 bases and the V segment lost 6 bases, leaving 11 bases of the junction unmatched. The CDR3 loop spans 15 amino acids. The variable domain in full, with the rest retrieved from reference TRBV5-8 and TRBJ1-2, is EAGVTQSPTHLIKTRGQQATLRCSPISGHTSVYWYQQALGLGLQFLLWYDEGEERNRGNFPPRFSGRQFPNYSSELNVNALELEDSALYLCASTPGQLLDYGYTFGSGTRLTVV.

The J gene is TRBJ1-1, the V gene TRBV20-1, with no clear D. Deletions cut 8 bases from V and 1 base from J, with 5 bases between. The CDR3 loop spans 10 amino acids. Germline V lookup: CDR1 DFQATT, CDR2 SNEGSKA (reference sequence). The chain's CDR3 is CSPWNTEAFF. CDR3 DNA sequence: TGCAGTCCCTGGAACACTGAAGCTTTCTTT.

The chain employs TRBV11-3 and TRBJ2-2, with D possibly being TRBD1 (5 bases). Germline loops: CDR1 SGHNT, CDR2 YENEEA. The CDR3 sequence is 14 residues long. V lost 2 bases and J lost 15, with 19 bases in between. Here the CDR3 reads CASSLSAKTELVFF. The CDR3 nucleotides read TGTGCCAGCAGCTTATCGGCCAAGACAGAGTTGGTGTTTTTT. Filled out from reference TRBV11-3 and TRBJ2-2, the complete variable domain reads EAGVVQSPRYKIIEKKQPVAFWCNPISGHNTLYWYLQNLGQGPELLIRYENEEAVDDSQLPKDRFSAERLKGVDSTLKIQPAELGDSAVYLCASSLSAKTELVFFGEGSRLTVL.

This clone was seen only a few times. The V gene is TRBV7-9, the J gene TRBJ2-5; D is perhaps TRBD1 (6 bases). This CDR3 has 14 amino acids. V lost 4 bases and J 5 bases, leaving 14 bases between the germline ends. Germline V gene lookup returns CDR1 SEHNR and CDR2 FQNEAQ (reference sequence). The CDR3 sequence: CASSSPTGIETQYF. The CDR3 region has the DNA TGTGCCAGCAGCTCCCCCACAGGGATCGAGACCCAGTACTTC.

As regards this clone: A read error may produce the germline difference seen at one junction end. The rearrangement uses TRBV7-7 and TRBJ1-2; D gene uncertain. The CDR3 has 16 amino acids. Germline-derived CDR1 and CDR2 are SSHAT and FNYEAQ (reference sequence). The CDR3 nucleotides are TGTGCTAGCAGTTTCAAACATGGGCTCCCTTCCTATGGCTACACCTTC. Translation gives CASSFKHGLPSYGYTF.

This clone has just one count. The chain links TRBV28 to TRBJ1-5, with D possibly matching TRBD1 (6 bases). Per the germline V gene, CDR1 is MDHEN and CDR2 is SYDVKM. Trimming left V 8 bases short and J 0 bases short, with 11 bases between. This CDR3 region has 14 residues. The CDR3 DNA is TGTGCCAGCCGGACAGCTGGTAGCAATCAGCCCCAGCATTTT. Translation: CASRTAGSNQPQHF. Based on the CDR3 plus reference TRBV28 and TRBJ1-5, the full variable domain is DVKVTQSSRYLVKRTGEKVFLECVQDMDHENMFWYRQDPGLGLRLIYFSYDVKMKEKGDIPEGYSVSREKKERFSLILESASTNQTSMYLCASRTAGSNQPQHFGDGTRLSIL.

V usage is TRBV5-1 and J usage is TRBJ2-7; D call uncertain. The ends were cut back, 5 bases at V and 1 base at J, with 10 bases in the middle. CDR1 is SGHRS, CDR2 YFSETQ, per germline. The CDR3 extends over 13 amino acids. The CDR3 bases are TGCGCCAGCAGAATCCTAGATTCCTACGAGCAGTACTTC. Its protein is CASRILDSYEQYF.

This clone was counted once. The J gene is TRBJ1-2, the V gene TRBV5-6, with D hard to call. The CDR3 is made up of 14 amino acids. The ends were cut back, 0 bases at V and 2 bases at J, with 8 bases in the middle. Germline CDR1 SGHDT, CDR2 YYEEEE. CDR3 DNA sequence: TGTGCCAGCAGCTTGGGGCCGGGGAACTATGGCTACACCTTC. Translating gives CASSLGPGNYGYTF.

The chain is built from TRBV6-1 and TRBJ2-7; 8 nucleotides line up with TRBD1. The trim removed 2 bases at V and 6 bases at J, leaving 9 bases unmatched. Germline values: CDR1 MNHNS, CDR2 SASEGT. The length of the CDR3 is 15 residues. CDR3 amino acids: CASSEPGQVTLEQYF. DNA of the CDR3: TGTGCCAGCAGTGAACCGGGACAGGTGACCCTCGAGCAGTACTTC.